This entry is about one T cell receptor beta chain. This clone was observed once. Its antigen is not yet known. Per-base qualities were not stored, and no clone one base away is much larger. This specimen's time point label, per the study, means: peripheral blood 6 weeks after treatment start. The cohort included 25 to 35 patients with locally advanced or metastatic urothelial carcinoma who were treated at Memorial Sloan Kettering on a trial protocol. Peripheral blood mononuclear cells were collected pretreatment and during treatment, at between 1 and 8 total time points per patient. The Qiagen DNeasy Blood extraction kit was used to purify genomic DNA from total PBMCs and from tumor samples. PBMCs were collected pretreatment and during treatment, and were isolated and stored as previously described. Synthetic TCR analog templates were spiked into each PCR so that absolute template abundance could be estimated from read counts. Using the immunoSEQ assay, TCRbeta CDR3 regions were amplified from genomic DNA with bias-controlled V and J gene primers. Sequencing of rearranged TCRbeta segments was done at approximately 20X coverage. In the original analysis: Clustering was used to correct sequencing errors, and CDR3s were annotated against IMGT to assign V, D and J genes. Out-of-frame and stop-codon sequences were excluded, and only productive TCRbeta rearrangements were used in downstream analyses. Clonality was calculated as one minus the Shannon entropy normalized by the log of the number of unique productive sequences. Fisher's exact test with Benjamini-Hochberg correction, at a threshold of adjusted p below 0.01, was used to find clones that differed between time points or between blood and tumor. The immuneACCESS repertoire file appears here via TCRdb, limited to in-frame rearrangements. These files lack a portion of the clones; in checked studies, under half of the deficit traces to unresolved V genes, and the cause of the others is not known. The D gene and trimming were derived from the DNA, and the V and J assignments and clone size from that table. This sample holds about 45,000 clones; roughly four fifths were observed only once. Of the sample, 13% is held by the ten largest clones.

The junction carries 16 bases between V and J, which are trimmed by 9 bases and 1 base respectively. Spanning cysteine to phenylalanine, the CDR3 consists of 14 amino acids. This entry keeps only the CDR3 DNA: 42 bases, framed from base 1. CDR1 is given as SNHLY and CDR2 as FYNNEI, both from the germline V gene. This specimen comes from a study of PD-L1 blockade in urothelial cancer (dated by TCRdb to 2016 to 2017). With respect to the entire study: Every patient began therapy in the mid-2010s and was given atezolizumab 1,200 mg intravenously every 3 weeks. About 90% of the roughly 29 patients were males with bladder-origin urothelial cancer, and about 60% of the roughly 30 reported a prior smoking history. An ECOG performance status of 0 or 1 was recorded for the patients, and 0 to 3 prior chemotherapy regimens had been received by the patients. Blood samples were analyzed at two time points: 3 weeks after treatment start (second dose) and 6 weeks after treatment start. Blood samples gave median yields of around 140,000 T cells and 82,636 unique TCRs, along with a median clonality of approximately 0.084. The study, an exploratory multi-omic analysis, examined somatic, immune and clinical correlates of response to PD-L1 blockade with atezolizumab in urothelial cancer. TCR sequencing covered pretreatment tumor samples and matched, serially collected peripheral blood taken before and after atezolizumab treatment. Progression-free survival longer than 6 months counted as durable clinical benefit, and TCR features were additionally tested against both progression-free and overall survival. Whole exome sequencing and RNA sequencing of pretreatment tumors were performed alongside TCR sequencing in the same patients. About 10 patients reached durable clinical benefit, while 20 patients did not. Under 30 patients had pretreatment blood TCR-seq, some 24 had at least one posttreatment blood collection, and some 24 had tumor TCR-seq. General study outcomes and caveats: Because of the small sample size (n = 29) and the many exploratory analyses performed, the results are intended to be regarded as hypothesis-generating. Among patients with durable benefit, tumor-associated TCR clones showed greater expansion in peripheral blood 3 weeks after treatment started (n ≈ 21, p = 0.022). Improved progression-free and overall survival was associated with having pretreatment peripheral blood TCR clonality below the median.

The TCR was taken from a man between 60 and 70 years old with urothelial cancer. This sample comprised PBMCs, obtained around atezolizumab (anti-PD-L1) treatment. The V and J segments used are TRBV2 and TRBJ2-7, and TRBD1 may be the D gene, going by 5 matching bases. The CDR3: CASQGRTFSYEQYF. The DNA reads as follows: TGTGCCAGTCAGGGAAGGACCTTTTCCTACGAGCAGTACTTC. The variable domain in full, with residues beyond the CDR3 obtained from the reference TRBV2 and TRBJ2-7 genes, is EPEVTQTPSHQVTQMGQEVILRCVPISNHLYFYWYRQILGQKVEFLVSFYNNEISEKSEIFDDQFSVERPDGSNFTLKIRSTKLEDSAMYFCASQGRTFSYEQYFGPGTRLTVT.